This T cell receptor (beta chain) was identified during a study of spatial heterogeneity in lung cancer. MiXCR, run by TCRdb on the 5' RACE reads, gives a single entry per CDR3 protein. The sample lists 75,000 or so distinct CDR3 sequences, approximately 8.1% occurring once. The CDR3 length is 12 residues. Trimming pared 5 bases from V and 7 bases from J, leaving 11 bases between. The time point is: sample taken at primary tumor resection. The approximately 70 donors had untreated early-stage non-small cell lung cancer. This sequence joins TRBV12-3 or TRBV12-4 and TRBJ2-5; D gene unclear. The material sequenced was PBMCs, taken at surgery. This receptor was identified in a male donor with early-stage non-small cell lung cancer. The CDR3 loop reads CASSMGMATQYF. CDR3 nucleotides: TGTGCCAGCAGTATGGGTATGGCGACCCAGTACTTC.